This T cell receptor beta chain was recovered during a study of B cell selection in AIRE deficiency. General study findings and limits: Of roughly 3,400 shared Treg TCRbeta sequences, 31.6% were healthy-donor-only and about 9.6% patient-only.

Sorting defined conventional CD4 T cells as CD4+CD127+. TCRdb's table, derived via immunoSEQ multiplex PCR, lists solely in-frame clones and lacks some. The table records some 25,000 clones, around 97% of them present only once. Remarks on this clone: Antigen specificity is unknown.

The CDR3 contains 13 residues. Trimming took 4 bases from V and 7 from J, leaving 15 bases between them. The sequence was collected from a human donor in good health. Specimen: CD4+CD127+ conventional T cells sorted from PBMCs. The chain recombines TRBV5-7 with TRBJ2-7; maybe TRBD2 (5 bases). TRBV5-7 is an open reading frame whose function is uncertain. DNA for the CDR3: TGTGCCAGCAGCCTATTGGGGTGGGAGGAGCAGTACTTC. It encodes CASSLLGWEEQYF.